A selection of T cell receptor beta chains follows, all from one sample in a study of beta chain features in type 1 diabetes. Assay: immunoSEQ multiplex PCR; the TCRdb copy retains only in-frame clones and omits some. This sample yields about 620,000 clones, of which roughly a sixth are seen a single time; under 0.095% belongs to the top ten. What was sequenced was naive CD4+ T cells from blood. These receptors all stem from a man aged 18 to 29 in good health. The CDR3 runs from the conserved cysteine through the conserved F or W. Fields, in order: V gene, J gene, CDR3 protein.

V gene: TRBV27; J gene: TRBJ2-1; CDR3 protein: CASKTPGREQFF
V gene: TRBV6-5; J gene: TRBJ1-3; CDR3 protein: CASSYDTGSGNTIYF
V gene: TRBV9; J gene: TRBJ1-1; CDR3 protein: CASSVVAGPGTEAFF
V gene: TRBV7-8; J gene: TRBJ2-1; CDR3 protein: CASSLVRTGTTYNEQFF
V gene: TRBV29-1; J gene: TRBJ1-2; CDR3 protein: CSDLTDNYGYTF
V gene: TRBV5-6; J gene: TRBJ2-1; CDR3 protein: CASSFRVGKFF
V gene: TRBV9; J gene: TRBJ2-7; CDR3 protein: CASSVATFTGVPYEQYF
V gene: TRBV6-8; J gene: TRBJ2-7; CDR3 protein: CASSLTRYEQYF
V gene: TRBV7-2; J gene: TRBJ2-3; CDR3 protein: CASSLKGLAGYEGTDTQYF
V gene: TRBV15; J gene: TRBJ1-1; CDR3 protein: CATSSPSHGKGTEAFF
V gene: TRBV4-1; J gene: TRBJ2-5; CDR3 protein: CASSQALRGGSKTQYF
V gene: TRBV30; J gene: TRBJ2-4; CDR3 protein: CAWSVRAGNIQYF
V gene: TRBV4-1; J gene: TRBJ1-2; CDR3 protein: CASSQDGTGTLYGYTF
V gene: TRBV5-1; J gene: TRBJ2-1; CDR3 protein: CASSLGDRPEFF
V gene: TRBV29-1; J gene: TRBJ2-4; CDR3 protein: CSVSESGRPKNIQYF
V gene: TRBV7-9; J gene: TRBJ1-1; CDR3 protein: CASETTANTEAFF
V gene: TRBV5-1; J gene: TRBJ2-3; CDR3 protein: CASSWTETDTQYF
V gene: TRBV7-2; J gene: TRBJ2-7; CDR3 protein: CASSLTFGVTGRYEQYF
V gene: TRBV4-3; J gene: TRBJ2-3; CDR3 protein: CASSQLIGTSRSSTDTQYF
V gene: TRBV11-2; J gene: TRBJ2-5; CDR3 protein: CASTPSGGGLTQYF
V gene: TRBV4-1; J gene: TRBJ2-5; CDR3 protein: CASSQVIKETQYF
V gene: TRBV28; J gene: TRBJ2-2; CDR3 protein: CASLRSDGDTGELFF
V gene: TRBV18; J gene: TRBJ2-6; CDR3 protein: CASSPLRQGSSGANVLTF
V gene: TRBV25-1; J gene: TRBJ2-3; CDR3 protein: CASRPWGQGATDTQYF
V gene: TRBV2; J gene: TRBJ2-1; CDR3 protein: CASIDRVAYNEQFF
V gene: TRBV18; J gene: TRBJ1-3; CDR3 protein: CASSPVEIGNTIYF
V gene: TRBV6-5; J gene: TRBJ1-2; CDR3 protein: CASRDRGRNYGYTF
V gene: TRBV28; J gene: TRBJ1-4; CDR3 protein: CASSLSDSEKLFF
V gene: TRBV4-2; J gene: TRBJ1-2; CDR3 protein: CASSQDSGSNYGYTF
V gene: TRBV6-5; J gene: TRBJ1-5; CDR3 protein: CASRTDRGSNQPQHF
V gene: TRBV7-7; J gene: TRBJ2-2; CDR3 protein: CASSFSSGTNTGELFF
V gene: TRBV7-2; J gene: TRBJ2-3; CDR3 protein: CASSGQRSTDTQYF